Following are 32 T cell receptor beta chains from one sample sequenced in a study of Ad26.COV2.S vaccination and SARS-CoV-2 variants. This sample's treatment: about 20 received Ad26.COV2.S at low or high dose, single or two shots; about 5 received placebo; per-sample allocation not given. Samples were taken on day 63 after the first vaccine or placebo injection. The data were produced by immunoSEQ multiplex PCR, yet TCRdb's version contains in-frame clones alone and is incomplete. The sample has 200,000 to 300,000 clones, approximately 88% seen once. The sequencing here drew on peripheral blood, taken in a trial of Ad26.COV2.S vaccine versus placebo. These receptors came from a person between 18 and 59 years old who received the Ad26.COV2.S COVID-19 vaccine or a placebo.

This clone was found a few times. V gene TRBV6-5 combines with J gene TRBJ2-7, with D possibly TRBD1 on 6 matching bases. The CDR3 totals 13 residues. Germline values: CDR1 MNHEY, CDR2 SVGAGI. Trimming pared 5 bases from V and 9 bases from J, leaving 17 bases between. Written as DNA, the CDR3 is TGTGCCAGCAGTCACGGGACAATCTCCGGGCAGTACTTC. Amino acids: CASSHGTISGQYF.

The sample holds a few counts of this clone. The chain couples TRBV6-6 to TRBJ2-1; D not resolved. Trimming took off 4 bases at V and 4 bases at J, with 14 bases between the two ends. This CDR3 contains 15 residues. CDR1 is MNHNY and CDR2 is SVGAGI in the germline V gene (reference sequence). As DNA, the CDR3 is TGTGCCAGCAGTTTCACGTCTTCTCTTTACAATGAGCAGTTCTTC. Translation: CASSFTSSLYNEQFF.

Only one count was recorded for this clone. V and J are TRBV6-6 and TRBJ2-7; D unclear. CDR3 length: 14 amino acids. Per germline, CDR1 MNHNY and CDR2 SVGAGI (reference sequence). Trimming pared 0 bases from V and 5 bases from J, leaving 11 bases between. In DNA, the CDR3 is TGTGCCAGCAGTTACTCGGGTTTGGGGAACGAGCAGTACGTC. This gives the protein CASSYSGLGNEQYV.

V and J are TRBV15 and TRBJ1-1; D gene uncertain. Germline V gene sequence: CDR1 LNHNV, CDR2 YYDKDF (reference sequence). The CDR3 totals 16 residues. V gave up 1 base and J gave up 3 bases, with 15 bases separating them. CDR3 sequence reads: CATSRASLQSDTEAFF. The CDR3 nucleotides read TGTGCCACCAGCAGAGCCTCCCTGCAGTCCGACACTGAAGCTTTCTTT.

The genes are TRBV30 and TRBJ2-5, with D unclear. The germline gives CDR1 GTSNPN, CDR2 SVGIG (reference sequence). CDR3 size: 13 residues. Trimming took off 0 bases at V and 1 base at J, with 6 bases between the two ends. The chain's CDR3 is CAWSVRAQETQYF. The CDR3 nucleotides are TGTGCCTGGAGTGTACGGGCCCAAGAGACCCAGTACTTC.

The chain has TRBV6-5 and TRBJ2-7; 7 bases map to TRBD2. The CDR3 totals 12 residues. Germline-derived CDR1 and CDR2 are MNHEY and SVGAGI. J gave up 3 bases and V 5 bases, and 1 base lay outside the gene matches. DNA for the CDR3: TGTGCCAGCAGTCGGACTAGCTACGAGCAGTACGTC. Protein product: CASSRTSYEQYV.

The CDR3, as DNA: TGTGCCAGCAGCCTACGGGGACAGGGGTACGAGCAGTACTTC. It yields the protein CASSLRGQGYEQYF. This chain links TRBV7-2 with TRBJ2-7; 10 nucleotides line up with TRBD1. Germline V gene sequence: CDR1 SGHTA, CDR2 FQGNSA. CDR3 length: 14 amino acids. The J segment lost 4 bases and the V segment lost 5 bases, leaving 5 bases of the junction unmatched.

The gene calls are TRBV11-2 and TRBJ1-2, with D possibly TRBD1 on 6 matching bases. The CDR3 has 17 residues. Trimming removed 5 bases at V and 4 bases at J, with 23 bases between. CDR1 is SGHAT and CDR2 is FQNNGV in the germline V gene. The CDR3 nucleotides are TGTGCCAGCAGCCGAGGTCAGGGGTGGACCGATGGCTATGGCTACACCTTC. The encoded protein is CASSRGQGWTDGYGYTF.

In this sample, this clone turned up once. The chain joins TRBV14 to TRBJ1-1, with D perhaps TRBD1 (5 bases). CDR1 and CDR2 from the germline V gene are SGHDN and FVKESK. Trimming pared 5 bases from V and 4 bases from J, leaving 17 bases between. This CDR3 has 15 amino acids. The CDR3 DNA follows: TGTGCCAGCAGCTTAACCCGGGGCTGGGGCACTGAAGCTTTCTTT. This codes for CASSLTRGWGTEAFF.

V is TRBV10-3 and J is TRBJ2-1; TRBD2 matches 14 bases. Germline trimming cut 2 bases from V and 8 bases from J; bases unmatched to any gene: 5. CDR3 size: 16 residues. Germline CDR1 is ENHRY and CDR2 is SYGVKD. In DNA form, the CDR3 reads TGTGCCATCAGTGAGGGCGGGACTAGCGGGAGATATGAGCAGTTCTTC. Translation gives CAISEGGTSGRYEQFF.

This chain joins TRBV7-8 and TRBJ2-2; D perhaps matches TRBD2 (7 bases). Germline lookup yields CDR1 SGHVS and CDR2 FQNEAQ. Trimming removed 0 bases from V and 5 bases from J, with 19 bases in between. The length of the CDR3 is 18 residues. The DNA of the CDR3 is TGTGCCAGCAGCTTAGCGGCGGGGGCGACGTTGCGGACCGGGGAGCTGTTTTTT. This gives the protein CASSLAAGATLRTGELFF.

This CDR3 reads CASSPYSHRGLNEKLFF. CDR3 nucleotide sequence: TGTGCCAGCTCACCTTACTCCCACAGGGGCCTTAATGAAAAACTGTTTTTT. The chain joins TRBV18 to TRBJ1-4; 7 bases align to TRBD1. The CDR3 spans 17 residues. Trimming removed 3 bases from V and 4 bases from J; junction bases left unmatched: 11. Germline V CDR1 and CDR2: KGHSH, LQKENI.

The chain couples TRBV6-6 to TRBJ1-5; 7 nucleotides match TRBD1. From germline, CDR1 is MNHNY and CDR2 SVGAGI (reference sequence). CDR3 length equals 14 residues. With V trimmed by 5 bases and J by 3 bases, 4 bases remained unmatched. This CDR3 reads CASSRGTVNQPQHF. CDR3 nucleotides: TGTGCCAGCAGTCGCGGGACAGTCAATCAGCCCCAGCATTTT.

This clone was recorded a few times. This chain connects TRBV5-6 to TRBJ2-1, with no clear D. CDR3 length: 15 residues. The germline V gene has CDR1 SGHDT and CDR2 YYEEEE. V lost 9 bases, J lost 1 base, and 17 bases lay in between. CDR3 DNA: TGTGCCACCACACTTACTTCACATTCCTACAATGAGCAGTTCTTC. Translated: CATTLTSHSYNEQFF.

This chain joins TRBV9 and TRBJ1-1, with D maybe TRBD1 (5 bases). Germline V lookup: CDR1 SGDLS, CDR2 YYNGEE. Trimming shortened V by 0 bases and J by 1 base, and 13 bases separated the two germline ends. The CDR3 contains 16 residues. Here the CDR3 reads CASSVGGRGPNTEAFF. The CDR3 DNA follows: TGTGCCAGCAGCGTAGGGGGACGGGGACCGAACACTGAAGCTTTCTTT.

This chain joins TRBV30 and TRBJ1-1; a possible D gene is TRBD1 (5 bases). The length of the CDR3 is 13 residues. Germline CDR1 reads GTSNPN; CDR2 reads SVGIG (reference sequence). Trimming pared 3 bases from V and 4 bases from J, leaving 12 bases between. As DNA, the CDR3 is TGTGCCTGGAGACAGGTAACGAGCACTGAAGCTTTCTTT. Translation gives CAWRQVTSTEAFF.

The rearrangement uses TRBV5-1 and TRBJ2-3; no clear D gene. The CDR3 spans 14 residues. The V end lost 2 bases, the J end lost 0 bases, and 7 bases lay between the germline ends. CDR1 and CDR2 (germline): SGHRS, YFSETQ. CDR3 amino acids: CASSLNPSTDTQYF. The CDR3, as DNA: TGCGCCAGCAGCTTAAACCCTAGCACAGATACGCAGTATTTT.

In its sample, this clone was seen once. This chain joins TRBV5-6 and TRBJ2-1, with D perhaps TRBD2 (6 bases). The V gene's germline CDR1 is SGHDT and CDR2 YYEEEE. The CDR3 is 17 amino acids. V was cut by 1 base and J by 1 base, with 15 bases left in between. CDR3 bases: TGTGCCAGCAGCTTGTTTTTACGGGAGTCGTCCTACAATGAGCAGTTCTTC. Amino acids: CASSLFLRESSYNEQFF. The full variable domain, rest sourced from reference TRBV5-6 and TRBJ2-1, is DAGVTQSPTHLIKTRGQQVTLRCSPKSGHDTVSWYQQALGQGPQFIFQYYEEEERQRGNFPDRFSGHQFPNYSSELNVNALLLGDSALYLCASSLFLRESSYNEQFFGPGTRLTVL.

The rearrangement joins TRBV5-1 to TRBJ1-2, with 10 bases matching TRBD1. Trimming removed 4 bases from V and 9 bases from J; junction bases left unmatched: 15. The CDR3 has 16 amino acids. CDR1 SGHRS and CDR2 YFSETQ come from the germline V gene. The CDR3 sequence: CASSNRDRGLGLSYTF. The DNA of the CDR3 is TGCGCCAGCAGCAACCGGGACAGGGGTTTAGGTTTGAGCTACACCTTC.

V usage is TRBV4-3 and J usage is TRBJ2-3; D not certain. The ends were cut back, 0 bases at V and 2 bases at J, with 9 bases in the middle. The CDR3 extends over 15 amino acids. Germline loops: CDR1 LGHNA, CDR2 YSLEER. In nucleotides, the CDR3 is TGCGCCAGCAGCCAAGATAACGGCCCCACAGATACGCAGTATTTT. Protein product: CASSQDNGPTDTQYF.

Here the CDR3 reads CASRLTGVYNNGYTF. The CDR3 bases are TGCGCCAGCCGATTGACAGGGGTCTATAATAATGGCTACACCTTC. The V gene is TRBV5-1, the J gene TRBJ1-2; 8 bases fit TRBD1. With V trimmed by 7 bases and J by 6 bases, 14 bases remained unmatched. The CDR3 covers 15 residues. CDR1 and CDR2 (germline): SGHRS, YFSETQ.

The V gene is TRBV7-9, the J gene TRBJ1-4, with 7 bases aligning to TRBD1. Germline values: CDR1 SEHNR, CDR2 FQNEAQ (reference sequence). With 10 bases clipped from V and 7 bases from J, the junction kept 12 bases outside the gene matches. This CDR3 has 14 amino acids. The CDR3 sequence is CATKTDRDFEKLFF. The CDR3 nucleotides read TGTGCCACTAAAACCGACAGGGATTTTGAAAAACTGTTTTTT.

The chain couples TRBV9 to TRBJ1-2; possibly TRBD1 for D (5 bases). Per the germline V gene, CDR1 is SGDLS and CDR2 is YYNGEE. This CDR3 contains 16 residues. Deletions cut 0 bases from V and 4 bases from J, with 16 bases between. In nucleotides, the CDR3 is TGTGCCAGCAGCGTAGGTGAGGGACCCCTCCCCTATGGCTACACCTTC. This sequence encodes CASSVGEGPLPYGYTF.

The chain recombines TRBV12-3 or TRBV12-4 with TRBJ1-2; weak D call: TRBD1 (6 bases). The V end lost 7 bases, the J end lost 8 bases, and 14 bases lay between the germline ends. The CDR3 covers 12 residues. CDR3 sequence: CASKFLGGGYTF. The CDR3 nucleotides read TGTGCCAGCAAGTTCCTAGGGGGAGGCTACACCTTC.

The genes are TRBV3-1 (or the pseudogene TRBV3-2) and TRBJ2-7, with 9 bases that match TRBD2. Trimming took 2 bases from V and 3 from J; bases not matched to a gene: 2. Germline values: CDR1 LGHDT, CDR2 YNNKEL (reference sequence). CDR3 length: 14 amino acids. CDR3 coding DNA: TGTGCCAGCAGCCAACCGACTAGCGGCTACGAGCAGTACGTC. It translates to CASSQPTSGYEQYV.

DNA of the CDR3: TGTGCCAGCAGGAAGGGACAGTTGGGCTATGGCTACACCTTC. Its translation: CASRKGQLGYGYTF. The genes are TRBV7-2 and TRBJ1-2; 7 bases line up with TRBD1. CDR1 and CDR2 from the germline V gene are SGHTA and FQGNSA. The CDR3 has 14 amino acids. Trimming cost V 6 bases and J 4 bases; bases outside gene matches: 8.

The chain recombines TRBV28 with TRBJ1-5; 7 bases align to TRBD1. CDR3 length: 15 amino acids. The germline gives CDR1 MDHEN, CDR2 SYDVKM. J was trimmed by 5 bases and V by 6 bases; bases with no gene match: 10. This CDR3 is CASRGRQGFHQPQHF. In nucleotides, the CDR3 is TGTGCCAGCAGGGGTAGACAGGGATTCCATCAGCCCCAGCATTTT.

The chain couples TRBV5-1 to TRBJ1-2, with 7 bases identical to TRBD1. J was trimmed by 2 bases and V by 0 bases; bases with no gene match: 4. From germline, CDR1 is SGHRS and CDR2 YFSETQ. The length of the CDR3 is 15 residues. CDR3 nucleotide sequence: TGCGCCAGCAGCTTGGGCGACAGGGTGAACTATGGCTACACCTTC. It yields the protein CASSLGDRVNYGYTF.

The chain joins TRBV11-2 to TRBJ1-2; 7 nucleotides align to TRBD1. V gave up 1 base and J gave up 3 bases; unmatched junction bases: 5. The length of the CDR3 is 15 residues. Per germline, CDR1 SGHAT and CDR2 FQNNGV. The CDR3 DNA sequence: TGTGCCAGCAGCTTAGGGGGACAGCAGTACTATGGCTACACCTTC. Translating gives CASSLGGQQYYGYTF.

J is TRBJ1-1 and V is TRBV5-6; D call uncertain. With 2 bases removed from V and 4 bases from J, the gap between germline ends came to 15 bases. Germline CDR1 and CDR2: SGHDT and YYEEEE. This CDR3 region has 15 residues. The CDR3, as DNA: TGTGCCAGCAGCTTCTGGCGGAGGTCGGGCACTGAAGCTTTCTTT. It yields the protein CASSFWRRSGTEAFF.

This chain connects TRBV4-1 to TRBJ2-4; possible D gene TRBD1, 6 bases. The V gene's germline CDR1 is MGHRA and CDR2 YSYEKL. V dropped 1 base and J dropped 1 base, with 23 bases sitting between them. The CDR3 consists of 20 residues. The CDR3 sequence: CASSQVTGTLTASAKNIQYF. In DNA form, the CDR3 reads TGCGCCAGCAGCCAAGTTACCGGGACACTAACAGCTTCGGCCAAAAACATTCAGTACTTC.

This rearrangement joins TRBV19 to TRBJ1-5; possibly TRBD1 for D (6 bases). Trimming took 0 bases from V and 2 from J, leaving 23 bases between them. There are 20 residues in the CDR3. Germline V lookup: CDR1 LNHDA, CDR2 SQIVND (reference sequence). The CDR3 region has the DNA TGTGCCAGTAGTATAGATTGGGGGGGCTACAGAGACTCTGGCAATCAGCCCCAGCATTTT. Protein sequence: CASSIDWGGYRDSGNQPQHF.